Included here is one TCR beta chain sequence, with context. The sample comes from a study of T cell changes during pregnancy in multiple sclerosis. Some clones are missing from TCRdb's copy, which holds only in-frame ones; the method was immunoSEQ multiplex PCR. Of around 72,000 clones detected, around 91% appear once; the ten largest clones hold around 0.7%. From germline, CDR1 is SGHNT and CDR2 YYREEE (reference sequence). This CDR3 region has 15 residues. V dropped 2 bases and J dropped 8 bases, with 17 bases sitting between them. The clonotype comes from a female donor in good health, enrolled as a control in a pregnancy study. Sample: peripheral blood, taken in the third trimester of pregnancy. The rearrangement joins TRBV5-4 to TRBJ2-1, with no clear D. CDR3 DNA sequence: TGTGCCAGCAGCTTTTATGTTGAGCGAGGCGATGAGCAGTTCTTC. Residues: CASSFYVERGDEQFF.